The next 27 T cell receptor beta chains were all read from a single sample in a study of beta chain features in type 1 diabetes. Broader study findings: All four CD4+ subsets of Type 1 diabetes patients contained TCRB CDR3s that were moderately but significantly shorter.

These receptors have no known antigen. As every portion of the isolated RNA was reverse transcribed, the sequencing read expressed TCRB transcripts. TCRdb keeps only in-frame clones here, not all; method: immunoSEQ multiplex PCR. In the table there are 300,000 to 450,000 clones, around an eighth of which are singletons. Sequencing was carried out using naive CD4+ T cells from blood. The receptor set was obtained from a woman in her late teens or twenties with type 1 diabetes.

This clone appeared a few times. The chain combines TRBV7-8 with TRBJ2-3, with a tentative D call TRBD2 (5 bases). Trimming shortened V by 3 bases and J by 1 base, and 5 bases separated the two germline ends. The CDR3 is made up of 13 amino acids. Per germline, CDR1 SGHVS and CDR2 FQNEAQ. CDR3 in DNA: TGTGCCAGCAGCTTTAGCGGCACAGATACGCAGTATTTT. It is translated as CASSFSGTDTQYF.

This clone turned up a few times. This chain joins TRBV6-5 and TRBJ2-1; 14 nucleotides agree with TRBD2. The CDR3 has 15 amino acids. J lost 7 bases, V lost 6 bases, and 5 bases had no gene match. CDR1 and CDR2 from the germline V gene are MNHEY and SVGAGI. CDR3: CASRKRTSGRNEQFF. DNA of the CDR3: TGTGCCAGCAGGAAACGGACTAGCGGGAGGAATGAGCAGTTCTTC.

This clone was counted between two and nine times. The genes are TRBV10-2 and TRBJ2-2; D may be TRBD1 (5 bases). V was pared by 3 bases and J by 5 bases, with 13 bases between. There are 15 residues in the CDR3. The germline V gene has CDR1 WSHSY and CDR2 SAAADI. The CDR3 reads CASSDGRDWTGELFF. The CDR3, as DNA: TGCGCCAGCAGTGATGGCAGGGATTGGACCGGGGAGCTGTTTTTT.

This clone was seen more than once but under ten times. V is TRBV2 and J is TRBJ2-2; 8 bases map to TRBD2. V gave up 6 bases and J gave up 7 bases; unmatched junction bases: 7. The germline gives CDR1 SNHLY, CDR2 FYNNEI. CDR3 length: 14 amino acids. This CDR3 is CASRAREGHGELFF. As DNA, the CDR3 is TGTGCCAGCAGGGCCCGGGAGGGACACGGGGAGCTGTTTTTT.

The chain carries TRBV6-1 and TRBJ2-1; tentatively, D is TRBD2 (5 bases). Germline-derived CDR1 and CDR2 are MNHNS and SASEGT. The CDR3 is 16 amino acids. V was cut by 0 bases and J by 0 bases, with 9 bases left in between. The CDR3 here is CASSEALGSSYNEQFF. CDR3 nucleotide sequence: TGTGCCAGCAGTGAAGCGCTTGGGAGCTCCTACAATGAGCAGTTCTTC.

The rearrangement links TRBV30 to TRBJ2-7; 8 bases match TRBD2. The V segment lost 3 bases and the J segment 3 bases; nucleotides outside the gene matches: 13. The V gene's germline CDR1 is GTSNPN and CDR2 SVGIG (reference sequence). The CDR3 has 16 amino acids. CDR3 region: CAWRARSGLVFYEQYF. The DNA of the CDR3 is TGTGCCTGGAGAGCCCGGTCGGGACTAGTGTTCTACGAGCAGTACTTC.

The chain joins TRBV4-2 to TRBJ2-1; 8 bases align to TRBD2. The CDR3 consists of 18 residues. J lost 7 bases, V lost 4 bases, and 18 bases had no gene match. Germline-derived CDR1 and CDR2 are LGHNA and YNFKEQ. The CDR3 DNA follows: TGTGCCAGCAGCCCTCGGGGGGATCAGCGGGAGAAGTGGAATGAGCAGTTCTTC. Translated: CASSPRGDQREKWNEQFF.

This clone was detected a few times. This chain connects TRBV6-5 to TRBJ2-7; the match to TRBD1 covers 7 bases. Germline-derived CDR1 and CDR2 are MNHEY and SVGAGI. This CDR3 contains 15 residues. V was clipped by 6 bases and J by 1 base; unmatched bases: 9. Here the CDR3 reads CASRETGLGSYEQYF. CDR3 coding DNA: TGTGCCAGCAGGGAGACAGGGCTGGGGTCCTACGAGCAGTACTTC.

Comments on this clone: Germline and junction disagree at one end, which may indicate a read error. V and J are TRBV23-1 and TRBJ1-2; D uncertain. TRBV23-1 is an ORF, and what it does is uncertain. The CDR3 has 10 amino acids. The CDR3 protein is CASPTSPNPF. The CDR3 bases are TGCGCCAGCCCTACCTCTCCCAACCCTTTC.

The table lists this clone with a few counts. The CDR3 sequence is CASSHLRVPYNEQFF. In DNA, the CDR3 is TGCGCCAGCAGCCATCTTCGGGTCCCGTACAATGAGCAGTTCTTC. The chain recombines TRBV4-1 with TRBJ2-1, with no clear D. Looked up from germline, CDR1 is MGHRA and CDR2 is YSYEKL. The V end lost 3 bases, the J end lost 4 bases, and 13 bases lay between the germline ends. The CDR3 runs to 15 residues.

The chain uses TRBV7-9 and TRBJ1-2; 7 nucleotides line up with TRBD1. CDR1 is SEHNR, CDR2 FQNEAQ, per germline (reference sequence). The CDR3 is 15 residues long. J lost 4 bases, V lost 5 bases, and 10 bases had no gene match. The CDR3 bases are TGTGCCAGCAGCACAAAAGGGGGCGCTTTCTATGGCTACACCTTC. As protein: CASSTKGGAFYGYTF. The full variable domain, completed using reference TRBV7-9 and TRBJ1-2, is DTGVSQNPRHKITKRGQNVTFRCDPISEHNRLYWYRQTLGQGPEFLTYFQNEAQLEKSRLLSDRFSAERPKGSFSTLEIQRTEQGDSAMYLCASSTKGGAFYGYTFGSGTRLTVV.

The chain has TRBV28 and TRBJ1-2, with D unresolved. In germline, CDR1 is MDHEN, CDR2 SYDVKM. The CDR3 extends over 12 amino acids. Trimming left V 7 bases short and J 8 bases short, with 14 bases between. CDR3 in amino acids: CASTPLERGYTF. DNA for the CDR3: TGTGCCAGCACTCCCTTGGAGCGGGGCTACACCTTC.

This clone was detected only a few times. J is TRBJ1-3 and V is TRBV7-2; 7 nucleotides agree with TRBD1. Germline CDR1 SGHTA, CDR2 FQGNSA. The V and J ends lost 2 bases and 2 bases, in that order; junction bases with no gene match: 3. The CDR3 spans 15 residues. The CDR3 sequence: CASSLLRGPGNTIYF. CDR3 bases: TGTGCCAGCAGCTTACTAAGGGGGCCTGGAAACACCATATATTTT.

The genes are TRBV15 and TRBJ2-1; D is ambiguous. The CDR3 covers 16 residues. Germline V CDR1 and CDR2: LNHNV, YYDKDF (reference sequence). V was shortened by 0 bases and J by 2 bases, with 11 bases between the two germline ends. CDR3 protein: CATSRDPIRAYNEQFF. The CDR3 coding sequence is TGTGCCACCAGCAGAGATCCGATACGAGCCTACAATGAGCAGTTCTTC.

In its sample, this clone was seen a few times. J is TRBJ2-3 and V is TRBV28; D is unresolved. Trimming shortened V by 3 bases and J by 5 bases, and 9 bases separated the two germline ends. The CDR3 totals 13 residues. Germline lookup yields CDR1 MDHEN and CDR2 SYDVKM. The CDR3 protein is CASSFPLRDTQYF. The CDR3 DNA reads TGTGCCAGCAGTTTCCCCCTTAGAGATACGCAGTATTTT.

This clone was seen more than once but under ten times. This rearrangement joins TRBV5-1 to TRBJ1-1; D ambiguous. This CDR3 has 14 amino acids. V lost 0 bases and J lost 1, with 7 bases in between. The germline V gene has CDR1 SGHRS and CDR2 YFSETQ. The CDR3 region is CASSLVPRNTEAFF. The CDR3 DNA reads TGCGCCAGCAGCTTGGTCCCCCGGAACACTGAAGCTTTCTTT.

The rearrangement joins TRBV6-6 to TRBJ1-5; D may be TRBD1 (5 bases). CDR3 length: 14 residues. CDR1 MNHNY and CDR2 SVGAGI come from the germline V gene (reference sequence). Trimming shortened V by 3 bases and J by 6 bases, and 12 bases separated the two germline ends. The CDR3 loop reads CASSYGTSVQPQHF. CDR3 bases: TGTGCCAGCAGTTATGGGACTAGCGTTCAGCCCCAGCATTTT.

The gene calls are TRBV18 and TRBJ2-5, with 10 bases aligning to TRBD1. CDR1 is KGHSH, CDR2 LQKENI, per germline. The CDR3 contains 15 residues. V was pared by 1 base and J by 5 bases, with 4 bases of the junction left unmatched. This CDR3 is CASSPRQGAGETQYF. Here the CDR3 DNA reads TGTGCCAGCTCACCACGACAGGGGGCAGGGGAGACCCAGTACTTC.

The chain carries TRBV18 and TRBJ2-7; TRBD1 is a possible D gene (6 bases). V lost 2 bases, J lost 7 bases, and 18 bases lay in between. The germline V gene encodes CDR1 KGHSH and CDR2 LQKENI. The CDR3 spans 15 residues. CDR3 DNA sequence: TGTGCCAGCTCACCAACCCCAGGGGTGAACTTGGAGCAGTACTTC. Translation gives CASSPTPGVNLEQYF.

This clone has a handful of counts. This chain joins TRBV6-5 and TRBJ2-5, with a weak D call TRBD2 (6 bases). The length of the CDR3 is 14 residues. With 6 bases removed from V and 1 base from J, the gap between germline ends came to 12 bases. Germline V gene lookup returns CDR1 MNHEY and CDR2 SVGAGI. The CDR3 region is CASSAGRLQETQYF. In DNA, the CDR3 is TGTGCCAGCAGCGCGGGACGGCTCCAAGAGACCCAGTACTTC.

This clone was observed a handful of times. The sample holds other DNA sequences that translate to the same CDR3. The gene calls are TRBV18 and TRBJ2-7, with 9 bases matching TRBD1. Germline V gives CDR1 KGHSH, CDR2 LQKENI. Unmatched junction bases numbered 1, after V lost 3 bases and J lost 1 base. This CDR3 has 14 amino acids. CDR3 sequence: CASSPGTGSYEQYF. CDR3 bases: TGTGCCAGCTCACCCGGGACAGGGTCCTACGAGCAGTACTTC. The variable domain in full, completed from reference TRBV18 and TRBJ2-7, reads NAGVMQNPRHLVRRRGQEARLRCSPMKGHSHVYWYRQLPEEGLKFMVYLQKENIIDESGMPKERFSAEFPKEGPSILRIQQVVRGDSAAYFCASSPGTGSYEQYFGPGTRLTVT.

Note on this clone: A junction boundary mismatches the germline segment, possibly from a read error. In DNA, the CDR3 is TGTGCCAGCGGGGGAGGGGGTTTGGGCCAAAAGACCCAGTACTTC. Translating gives CASGGGGLGQKTQYF. The rearrangement uses TRBV2 and TRBJ2-5; D is perhaps TRBD2 (7 bases). The CDR3 is 15 amino acids. CDR1 and CDR2 from the germline V gene are SNHLY and FYNNEI.

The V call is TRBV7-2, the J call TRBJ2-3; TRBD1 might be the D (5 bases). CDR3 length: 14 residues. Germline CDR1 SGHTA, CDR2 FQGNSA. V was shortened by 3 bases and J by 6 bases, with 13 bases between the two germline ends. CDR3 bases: TGTGCCAGCAGCTTTAGGGGCGCAGGGGATACGCAGTATTTT. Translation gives CASSFRGAGDTQYF.

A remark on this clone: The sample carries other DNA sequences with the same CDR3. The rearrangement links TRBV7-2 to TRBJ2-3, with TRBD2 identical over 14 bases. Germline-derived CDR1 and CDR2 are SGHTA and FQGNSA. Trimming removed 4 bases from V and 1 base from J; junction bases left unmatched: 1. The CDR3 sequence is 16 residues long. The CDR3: CASSSGLAGGTDTQYF. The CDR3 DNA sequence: TGTGCCAGCAGCTCGGGACTAGCGGGGGGCACAGATACGCAGTATTTT.

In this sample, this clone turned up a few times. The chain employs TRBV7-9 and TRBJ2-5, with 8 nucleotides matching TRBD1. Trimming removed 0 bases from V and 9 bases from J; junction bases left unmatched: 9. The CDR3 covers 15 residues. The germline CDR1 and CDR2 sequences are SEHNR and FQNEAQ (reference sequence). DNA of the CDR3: TGTGCCAGCAGCTTAGCTGAGACAGACAGGGGTGCCCAGTACTTC. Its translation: CASSLAETDRGAQYF.

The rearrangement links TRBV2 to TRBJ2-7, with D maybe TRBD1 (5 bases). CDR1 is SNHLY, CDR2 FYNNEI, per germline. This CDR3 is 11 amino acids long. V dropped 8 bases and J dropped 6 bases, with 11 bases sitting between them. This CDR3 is CASGRVAEQYF. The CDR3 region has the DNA TGTGCCAGCGGCAGGGTTGCCGAGCAGTACTTC.

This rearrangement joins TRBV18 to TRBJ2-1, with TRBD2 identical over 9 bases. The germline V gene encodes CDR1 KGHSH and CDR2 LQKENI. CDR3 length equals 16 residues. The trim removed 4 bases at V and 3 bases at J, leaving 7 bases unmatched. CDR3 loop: CASSRLAAPNYNEQFF. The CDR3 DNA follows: TGTGCCAGCTCACGACTAGCGGCCCCCAACTACAATGAGCAGTTCTTC.